This T cell receptor beta chain is from a study of control samples from healthy donors and cancer patients. Some clones are missing from TCRdb's copy, which holds only in-frame ones; the method was immunoSEQ multiplex PCR. The repertoire has 65,000 to 90,000 clones, around 90% of them found once; the top ten carry around a tenth. Germline V gene data show CDR1 as SGHTA and CDR2 as FQGNSA. Trimming removed 5 bases at V and 2 bases at J, with 17 bases between. This CDR3 has 16 amino acids. The sequencing sample was made of PBMCs. V usage is TRBV7-2 and J usage is TRBJ2-3; D could derive from TRBD1 or TRBD2 (5 bases each). This receptor was identified in a woman aged 45-60 years with colorectal cancer. CDR3 amino acids: CASSQLGGGSTDTQYF. In DNA form, the CDR3 reads TGTGCCAGCAGCCAATTGGGTGGGGGATCCACAGATACGCAGTATTTT. The variable domain in full, with the rest retrieved from reference TRBV7-2 and TRBJ2-3, is GAGVSQSPSNKVTEKGKDVELRCDPISGHTALYWYRQSLGQGLEFLIYFQGNSAPDKSGLPSDRFSAERTGGSVSTLTIQRTQQEDSAVYLCASSQLGGGSTDTQYFGPGTRLTVL.